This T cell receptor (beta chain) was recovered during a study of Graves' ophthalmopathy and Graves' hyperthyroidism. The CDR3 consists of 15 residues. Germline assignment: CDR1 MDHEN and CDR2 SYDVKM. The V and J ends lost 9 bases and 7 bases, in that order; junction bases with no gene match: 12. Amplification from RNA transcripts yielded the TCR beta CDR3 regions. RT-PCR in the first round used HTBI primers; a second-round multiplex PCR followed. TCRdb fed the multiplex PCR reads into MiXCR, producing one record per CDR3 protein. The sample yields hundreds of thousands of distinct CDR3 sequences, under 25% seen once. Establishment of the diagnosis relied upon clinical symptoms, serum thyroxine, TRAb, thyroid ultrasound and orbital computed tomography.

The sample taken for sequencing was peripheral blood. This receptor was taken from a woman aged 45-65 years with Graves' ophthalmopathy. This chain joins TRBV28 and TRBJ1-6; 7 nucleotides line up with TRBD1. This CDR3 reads CASYPLGQANSPLHF. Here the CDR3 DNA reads TGTGCCAGTTATCCTCTCGGACAGGCAAATTCACCCCTCCACTTT.